This record looks at one TCR beta chain sequence and its context. Its antigen remains unidentified. This entry comes from a study of graft-versus-host responses after intestinal transplantation. Broader study findings: The recipient marrow held GvH clones, and some of them showed up first in ileum or blood.

TCRdb keeps only in-frame clones here, not all; method: immunoSEQ multiplex PCR. The sample shows 95,000 to 100,000 clones, about 84% of them seen only once. Germline CDR1 ENHRY, CDR2 SYGVKD. Between the trimmed V and J ends, which lost 4 bases and 0 bases, there was a span of 8 bases. The CDR3 is 14 amino acids. This clonotype originated in a human patient who received an intestinal transplant, so some T cells may come from the graft donor. This specimen consisted of PBMCs, obtained 255 days after intestinal transplant. The rearrangement joins TRBV10-3 to TRBJ2-3, with D perhaps TRBD2 (5 bases). CDR3 region: CAISAGSSTDTQYF. In DNA, the CDR3 is TGTGCCATCAGTGCGGGGTCTAGCACAGATACGCAGTATTTT.